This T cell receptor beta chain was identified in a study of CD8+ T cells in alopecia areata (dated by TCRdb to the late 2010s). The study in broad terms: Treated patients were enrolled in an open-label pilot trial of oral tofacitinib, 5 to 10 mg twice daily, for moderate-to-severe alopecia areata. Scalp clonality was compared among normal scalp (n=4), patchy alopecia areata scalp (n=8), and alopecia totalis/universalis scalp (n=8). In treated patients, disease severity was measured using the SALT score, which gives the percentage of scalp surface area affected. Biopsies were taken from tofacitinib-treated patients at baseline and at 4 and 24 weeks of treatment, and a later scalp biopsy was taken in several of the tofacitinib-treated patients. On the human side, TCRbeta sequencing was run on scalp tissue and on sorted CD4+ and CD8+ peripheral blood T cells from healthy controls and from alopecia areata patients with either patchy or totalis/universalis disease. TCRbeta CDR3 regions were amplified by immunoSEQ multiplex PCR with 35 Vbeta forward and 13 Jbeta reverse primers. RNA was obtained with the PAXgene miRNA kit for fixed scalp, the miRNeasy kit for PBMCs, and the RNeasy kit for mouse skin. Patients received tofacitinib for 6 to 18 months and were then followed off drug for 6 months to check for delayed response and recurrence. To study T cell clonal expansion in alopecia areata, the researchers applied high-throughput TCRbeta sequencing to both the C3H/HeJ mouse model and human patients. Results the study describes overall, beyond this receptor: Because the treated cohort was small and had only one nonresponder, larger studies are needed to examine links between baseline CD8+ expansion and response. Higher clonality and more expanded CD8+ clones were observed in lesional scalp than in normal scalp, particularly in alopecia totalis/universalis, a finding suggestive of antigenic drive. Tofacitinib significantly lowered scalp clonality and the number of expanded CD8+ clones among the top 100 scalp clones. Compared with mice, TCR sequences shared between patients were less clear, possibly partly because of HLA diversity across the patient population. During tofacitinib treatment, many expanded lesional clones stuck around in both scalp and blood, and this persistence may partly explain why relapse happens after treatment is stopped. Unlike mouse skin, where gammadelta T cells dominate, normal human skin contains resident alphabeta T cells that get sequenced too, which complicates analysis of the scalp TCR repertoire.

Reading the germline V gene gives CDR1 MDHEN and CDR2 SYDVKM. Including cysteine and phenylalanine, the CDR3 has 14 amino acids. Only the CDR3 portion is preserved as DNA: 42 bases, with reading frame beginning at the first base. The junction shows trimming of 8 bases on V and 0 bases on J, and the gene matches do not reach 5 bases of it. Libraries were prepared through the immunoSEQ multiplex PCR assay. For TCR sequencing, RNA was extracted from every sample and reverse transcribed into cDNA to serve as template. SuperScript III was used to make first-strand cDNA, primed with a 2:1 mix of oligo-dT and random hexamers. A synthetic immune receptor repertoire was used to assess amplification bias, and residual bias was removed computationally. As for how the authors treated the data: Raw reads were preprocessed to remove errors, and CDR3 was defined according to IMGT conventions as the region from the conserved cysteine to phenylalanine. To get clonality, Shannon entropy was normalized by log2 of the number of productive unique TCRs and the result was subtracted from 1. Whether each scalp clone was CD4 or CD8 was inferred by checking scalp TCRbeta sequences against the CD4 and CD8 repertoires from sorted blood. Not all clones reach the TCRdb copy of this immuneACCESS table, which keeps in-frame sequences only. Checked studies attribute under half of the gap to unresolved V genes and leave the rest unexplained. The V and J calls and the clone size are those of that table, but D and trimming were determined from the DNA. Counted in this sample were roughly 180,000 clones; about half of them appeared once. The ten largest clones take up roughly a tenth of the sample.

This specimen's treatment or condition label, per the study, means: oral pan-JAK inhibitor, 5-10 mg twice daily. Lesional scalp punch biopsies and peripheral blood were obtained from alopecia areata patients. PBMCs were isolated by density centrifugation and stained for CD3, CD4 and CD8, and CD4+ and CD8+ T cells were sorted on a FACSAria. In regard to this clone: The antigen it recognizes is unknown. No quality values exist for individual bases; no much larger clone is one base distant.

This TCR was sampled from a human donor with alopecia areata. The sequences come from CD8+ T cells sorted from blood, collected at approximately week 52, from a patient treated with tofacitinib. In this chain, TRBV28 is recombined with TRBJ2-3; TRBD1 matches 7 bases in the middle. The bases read TGTGCCAGCCTAGGGACAGTGAGCACAGATACGCAGTATTTT. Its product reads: CASLGTVSTDTQYF.